This T cell receptor (beta chain) emerged from a study of blood T cell repertoires in COVID-19. At the level of the study: The United States, Italy and Spain provided the acute and convalescent COVID-19 samples. T cells, B-cell-depleted T cells, or PBMCs supplied cDNA or gDNA.

CDR1 and CDR2 from the germline V gene are KGHSH and LQKENI. The V and J ends lost 3 bases and 7 bases respectively, with 7 bases between them. The length of the CDR3 is 12 residues. Original processing methods: For nucleated cells, counts were estimated from reference gene primer amplification. TCRdb's copy holds only in-frame clones and misses some; the assay was immunoSEQ multiplex PCR. V, J and clone size are taken as reported in that table, and D and trimming were inferred from the DNA itself. This table has 190,000 or so clones, under 85% appearing once. This sequence originates from a woman aged 80 or over with acute or convalescent COVID-19. The chain employs TRBV18 and TRBJ2-1; TRBD1 is a possible D gene (6 bases). The material sequenced was peripheral blood. For the CDR3, the DNA is TGTGCCAGCTCACCGCAGGGGAATGAGCAGTTCTTC. This translates into CASSPQGNEQFF.